These 22 T cell receptor beta chains originate from one sample sequenced in a study of CD8 T cells in ankylosing spondylitis. TCRdb itself ran the 5' RACE reads through MiXCR, one entry per CDR3 protein. The profile shows around 300,000 distinct CDR3 sequences, less than 25% of them singletons. The sample taken for sequencing was blood, either unsorted or a sorted T cell fraction (not recorded which). Receptor source: a female donor with ankylosing spondylitis or in good health (not recorded which).

This chain uses TRBV4-3 with TRBJ2-7; TRBD1 aligns across 7 bases. Germline CDR1 is LGHNA and CDR2 is YSLEER. Trimming took 0 bases from V and 4 from J; bases not matched to a gene: 6. CDR3 length: 15 residues. The CDR3 DNA is TGCGCCAGCAGCCAAGAACGGTACAGGGGTTACGAGCAGTACTTC. This translates into CASSQERYRGYEQYF.

The chain links TRBV10-2 to TRBJ2-2; no reliable D call. V was shortened by 2 bases and J by 4 bases, with 11 bases between the two germline ends. The CDR3 runs to 15 residues. CDR1 and CDR2 (germline): WSHSY, SAAADI. CDR3 nucleotides: TGCGCCAGCAGTGAGGAACTACTCGCCACCGGGGAGCTGTTTTTT. Its protein is CASSEELLATGELFF.

In its sample, this clonotype was seen a few times. V gene TRBV7-6 combines with J gene TRBJ1-2, with a tentative D call TRBD1 (5 bases). The CDR3 runs 13 residues. V was pared by 5 bases and J by 4 bases, with 11 bases between. Germline CDR1 and CDR2: SGHVS and FNYEAQ. CDR3 loop: CASSPTEAYGYTF. In nucleotides, the CDR3 is TGTGCCAGCAGCCCGACAGAAGCCTATGGCTACACCTTC.

This clonotype was counted between two and nine times. The rearrangement uses TRBV10-3 and TRBJ2-3; D tentatively reads TRBD1 or TRBD2 (5 bases each). Between the trimmed V and J ends, which lost 0 bases and 5 bases, there was a span of 15 bases. Germline CDR1 is ENHRY and CDR2 is SYGVKD. The CDR3 is 16 residues long. CDR3 in DNA: TGTGCCATCAGTGAGTCTACGGGACCCTTGGTAGATACGCAGTATTTT. Its translation is CAISESTGPLVDTQYF.

The chain is built from TRBV12-3 or TRBV12-4 and TRBJ1-1; a weak D match, TRBD1 (5 bases). The CDR3 has 14 amino acids. The germline V and J ends were trimmed by 6 bases and 3 bases, with 14 bases remaining between them. CDR3 DNA sequence: TGTGCCAGCAGCCTTGTCGGACAAGACACTGAAGCTTTCTTT. Its translation is CASSLVGQDTEAFF.

The chain is built from TRBV9 and TRBJ1-3; D gene unclear. The CDR3 runs 16 residues. Looked up from germline, CDR1 is SGDLS and CDR2 is YYNGEE. Trimming removed 3 bases at V and 0 bases at J, with 13 bases between. CDR3: CASSARHSDSGNTIYF. CDR3 nucleotide sequence: TGTGCCAGCAGCGCCAGGCACTCAGACTCTGGAAACACCATATATTTT.

This clonotype was detected a few times. The gene calls are TRBV20-1 and TRBJ2-7; D gene uncertain. CDR1 and CDR2 from the germline V gene are DFQATT and SNEGSKA (reference sequence). The CDR3 spans 11 residues. Trimming took off 4 bases at V and 4 bases at J, with 8 bases between the two ends. CDR3 sequence: CSANQVYEQYF. The CDR3 nucleotides read TGCAGTGCTAACCAGGTGTACGAGCAGTACTTC.

This clonotype was detected ten times or more. J is TRBJ2-1 and V is TRBV12-5, with 9 bases that match TRBD1. This CDR3 contains 14 residues. The J segment lost 3 bases and the V segment lost 7 bases, leaving 4 bases of the junction unmatched. Germline V gives CDR1 LGHNT, CDR2 FRNRAP. Written as DNA, the CDR3 is TGTGCTAGTGTGGGGGGACAGGGCTACAATGAGCAGTTCTTC. Its translation: CASVGGQGYNEQFF.

This clonotype was counted ten times or more. This chain connects TRBV6-1 to TRBJ1-4; weak D call: TRBD1 (5 bases). The CDR3 consists of 15 residues. Per the germline V gene, CDR1 is MNHNS and CDR2 is SASEGT. Trimming pared 6 bases from V and 0 bases from J, leaving 11 bases between. The CDR3 DNA reads TGTGCCAGCAGACCCGACAGCCCAACTAATGAAAAACTGTTTTTT. Protein: CASRPDSPTNEKLFF.

This clonotype has only a few counts. The chain combines TRBV12-3 or TRBV12-4 with TRBJ2-1; D remains ambiguous. With 2 bases removed from V and 1 base from J, the gap between germline ends came to 15 bases. The CDR3 extends over 17 amino acids. CDR3 protein: CASSLLGFGRSYNEQFF. The CDR3 DNA follows: TGTGCCAGCAGTTTATTAGGGTTCGGCAGGTCCTACAATGAGCAGTTCTTC.

The table lists this clonotype with many counts. This chain links TRBV5-1 with TRBJ2-1, with 7 bases identical to TRBD2. CDR3 length equals 14 residues. From germline, CDR1 is SGHRS and CDR2 YFSETQ. V dropped 9 bases and J dropped 4; count of bases not matched to a gene: 10. CDR3 DNA sequence: TGCGCCACCTCGACTAGCAGTTCTTACAATGAGCAGTTCTTC. Its translation: CATSTSSSYNEQFF.

V is TRBV11-1 and J is TRBJ2-1, with 8 nucleotides matching TRBD2. There are 15 residues in the CDR3. With 4 bases clipped from V and 4 bases from J, the junction kept 6 bases outside the gene matches. The V gene's germline CDR1 is SGHAT and CDR2 FQDESV (reference sequence). CDR3 sequence (DNA): TGTGCCAGCAGCTCGGGACTAGGGGATTACAATGAGCAGTTCTTC. Translation: CASSSGLGDYNEQFF.

V gene TRBV20-1 combines with J gene TRBJ2-3, with 10 bases that match TRBD2. There are 14 residues in the CDR3. Losses at the gene ends were 3 bases for V and 5 bases for J; bases not matched to a gene: 5. CDR1 DFQATT and CDR2 SNEGSKA come from the germline V gene (reference sequence). For the CDR3, the DNA is TGCAGTGCTAGTAGGGTAGCGGGAGGAGATACGCAGTATTTT. Protein product: CSASRVAGGDTQYF.

This chain joins TRBV6-5 and TRBJ1-1, with 7 bases matching TRBD1. This CDR3 region has 14 residues. Looked up from germline, CDR1 is MNHEY and CDR2 is SVGAGI. V lost 5 bases, J lost 4 bases, and 7 bases stayed unmatched. CDR3 nucleotides: TGTGCCAGCAGTAACAGGGGAATCACCACTGAAGCTTTCTTT. It specifies CASSNRGITTEAFF.

The gene calls are TRBV12-3 or TRBV12-4 and TRBJ1-2, with D possibly TRBD1 on 6 matching bases. The CDR3 covers 15 residues. Trimming shortened V by 5 bases and J by 3 bases, and 16 bases separated the two germline ends. The CDR3: CASSPPNREDYGYTF. The CDR3 coding sequence is TGTGCCAGCAGTCCCCCGAACAGGGAGGACTATGGCTACACCTTC.

This chain uses TRBV30 with TRBJ2-1, with D perhaps assigned TRBD1 or TRBD2 (6 bases each). The CDR3 length is 17 residues. Germline V gene lookup returns CDR1 GTSNPN and CDR2 SVGIG (reference sequence). With 1 base removed from V and 0 bases from J, the gap between germline ends came to 16 bases. The CDR3: CAWSAGEGVGSYNEQFF. The CDR3 DNA reads TGTGCCTGGAGTGCGGGAGAGGGGGTGGGCTCCTACAATGAGCAGTTCTTC.

The chain employs TRBV12-3 or TRBV12-4 and TRBJ2-1, with a weak D call TRBD2 (5 bases). Trimming removed 1 base at V and 8 bases at J, with 9 bases between. The CDR3 sequence is 13 residues long. CDR3 bases: TGTGCCAGCAGTTTAGGGCTAGCCCATGAGCAGTTCTTC. Translated, it gives CASSLGLAHEQFF.

This clonotype was seen only a few times. The chain employs TRBV5-4 and TRBJ1-2; no firm D call. CDR1 and CDR2 from the germline V gene are SGHNT and YYREEE (reference sequence). This CDR3 comprises 13 residues. V lost 1 base and J lost 2, with 6 bases in between. The CDR3 sequence is CASSLLRNYGYTF. The CDR3 region has the DNA TGTGCCAGCAGCTTGTTGAGGAACTATGGCTACACCTTC.

The chain combines TRBV12-3 or TRBV12-4 with TRBJ1-3; D remains unclear. This CDR3 has 10 residues. The ends were cut back, 5 bases at V and 5 bases at J, with 1 base in the middle. This CDR3 reads CASSRNTIYF. In nucleotides, the CDR3 is TGTGCCAGCAGTAGAAACACCATATATTTT.

The V call is TRBV6-1, the J call TRBJ2-5; tentatively, D is TRBD2 (5 bases). The V gene's germline CDR1 is MNHNS and CDR2 SASEGT. The CDR3 is 14 amino acids. Trimming left V 8 bases short and J 0 bases short, with 13 bases between. As DNA, the CDR3 is TGTGCCAGCCGGAGGAGTAGAAACCAAGAGACCCAGTACTTC. As protein: CASRRSRNQETQYF.

V is TRBV18 and J is TRBJ2-3; D unclear. CDR3 length: 12 residues. The V gene's germline CDR1 is KGHSH and CDR2 LQKENI. Trimming cost V 8 bases and J 2 bases, with 8 bases left between them. The CDR3 sequence is CASAPLTDTQYF. CDR3 coding DNA: TGTGCCAGCGCCCCCCTCACAGATACGCAGTATTTT. The full variable domain, its missing parts supplied by reference TRBV18 and TRBJ2-3, is NAGVMQNPRHLVRRRGQEARLRCSPMKGHSHVYWYRQLPEEGLKFMVYLQKENIIDESGMPKERFSAEFPKEGPSILRIQQVVRGDSAAYFCASAPLTDTQYFGPGTRLTVL.

This clonotype has just a few counts. The chain uses TRBV6-2 or TRBV6-3 and TRBJ1-2, with 7 bases aligning to TRBD1. This CDR3 comprises 15 residues. V was clipped by 5 bases and J by 7 bases; unmatched bases: 13. Germline CDR1 reads MNHEY; CDR2 reads SVGEGT. The CDR3, as DNA: TGTGCCAGCAGTGACAGGGATTGGAGTCTTCGTGGCTACACCTTC. Protein sequence: CASSDRDWSLRGYTF.